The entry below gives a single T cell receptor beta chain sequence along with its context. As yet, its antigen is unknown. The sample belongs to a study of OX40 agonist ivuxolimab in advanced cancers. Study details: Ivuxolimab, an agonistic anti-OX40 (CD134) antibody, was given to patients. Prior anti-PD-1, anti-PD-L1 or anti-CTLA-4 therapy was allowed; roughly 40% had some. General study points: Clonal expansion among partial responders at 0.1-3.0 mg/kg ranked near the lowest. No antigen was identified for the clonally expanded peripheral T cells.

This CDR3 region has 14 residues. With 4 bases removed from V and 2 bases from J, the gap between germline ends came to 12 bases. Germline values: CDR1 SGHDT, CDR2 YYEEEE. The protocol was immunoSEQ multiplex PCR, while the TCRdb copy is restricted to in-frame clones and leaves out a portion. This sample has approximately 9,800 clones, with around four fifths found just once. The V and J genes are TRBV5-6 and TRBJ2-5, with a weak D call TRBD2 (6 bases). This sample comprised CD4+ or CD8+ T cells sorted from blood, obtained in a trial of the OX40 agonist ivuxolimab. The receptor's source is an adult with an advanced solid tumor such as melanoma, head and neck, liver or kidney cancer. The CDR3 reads CASSPSGFQETQYF. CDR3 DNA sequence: TGTGCCAGCAGCCCCAGCGGGTTTCAAGAGACCCAGTACTTC.